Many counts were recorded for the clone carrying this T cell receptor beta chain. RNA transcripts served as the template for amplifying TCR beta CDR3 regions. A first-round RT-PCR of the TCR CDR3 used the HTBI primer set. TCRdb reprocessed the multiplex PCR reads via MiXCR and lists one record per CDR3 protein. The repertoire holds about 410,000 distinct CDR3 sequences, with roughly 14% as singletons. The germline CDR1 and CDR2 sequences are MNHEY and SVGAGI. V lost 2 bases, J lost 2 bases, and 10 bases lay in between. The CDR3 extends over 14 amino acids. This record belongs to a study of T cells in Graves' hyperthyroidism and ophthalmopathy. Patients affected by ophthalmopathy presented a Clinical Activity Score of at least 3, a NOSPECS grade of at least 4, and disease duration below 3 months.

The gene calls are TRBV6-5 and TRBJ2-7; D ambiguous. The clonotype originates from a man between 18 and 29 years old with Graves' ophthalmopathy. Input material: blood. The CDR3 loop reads CASSYRQVAYEQYF. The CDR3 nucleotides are TGTGCCAGCAGTTACCGTCAGGTGGCCTACGAGCAGTACTTC.